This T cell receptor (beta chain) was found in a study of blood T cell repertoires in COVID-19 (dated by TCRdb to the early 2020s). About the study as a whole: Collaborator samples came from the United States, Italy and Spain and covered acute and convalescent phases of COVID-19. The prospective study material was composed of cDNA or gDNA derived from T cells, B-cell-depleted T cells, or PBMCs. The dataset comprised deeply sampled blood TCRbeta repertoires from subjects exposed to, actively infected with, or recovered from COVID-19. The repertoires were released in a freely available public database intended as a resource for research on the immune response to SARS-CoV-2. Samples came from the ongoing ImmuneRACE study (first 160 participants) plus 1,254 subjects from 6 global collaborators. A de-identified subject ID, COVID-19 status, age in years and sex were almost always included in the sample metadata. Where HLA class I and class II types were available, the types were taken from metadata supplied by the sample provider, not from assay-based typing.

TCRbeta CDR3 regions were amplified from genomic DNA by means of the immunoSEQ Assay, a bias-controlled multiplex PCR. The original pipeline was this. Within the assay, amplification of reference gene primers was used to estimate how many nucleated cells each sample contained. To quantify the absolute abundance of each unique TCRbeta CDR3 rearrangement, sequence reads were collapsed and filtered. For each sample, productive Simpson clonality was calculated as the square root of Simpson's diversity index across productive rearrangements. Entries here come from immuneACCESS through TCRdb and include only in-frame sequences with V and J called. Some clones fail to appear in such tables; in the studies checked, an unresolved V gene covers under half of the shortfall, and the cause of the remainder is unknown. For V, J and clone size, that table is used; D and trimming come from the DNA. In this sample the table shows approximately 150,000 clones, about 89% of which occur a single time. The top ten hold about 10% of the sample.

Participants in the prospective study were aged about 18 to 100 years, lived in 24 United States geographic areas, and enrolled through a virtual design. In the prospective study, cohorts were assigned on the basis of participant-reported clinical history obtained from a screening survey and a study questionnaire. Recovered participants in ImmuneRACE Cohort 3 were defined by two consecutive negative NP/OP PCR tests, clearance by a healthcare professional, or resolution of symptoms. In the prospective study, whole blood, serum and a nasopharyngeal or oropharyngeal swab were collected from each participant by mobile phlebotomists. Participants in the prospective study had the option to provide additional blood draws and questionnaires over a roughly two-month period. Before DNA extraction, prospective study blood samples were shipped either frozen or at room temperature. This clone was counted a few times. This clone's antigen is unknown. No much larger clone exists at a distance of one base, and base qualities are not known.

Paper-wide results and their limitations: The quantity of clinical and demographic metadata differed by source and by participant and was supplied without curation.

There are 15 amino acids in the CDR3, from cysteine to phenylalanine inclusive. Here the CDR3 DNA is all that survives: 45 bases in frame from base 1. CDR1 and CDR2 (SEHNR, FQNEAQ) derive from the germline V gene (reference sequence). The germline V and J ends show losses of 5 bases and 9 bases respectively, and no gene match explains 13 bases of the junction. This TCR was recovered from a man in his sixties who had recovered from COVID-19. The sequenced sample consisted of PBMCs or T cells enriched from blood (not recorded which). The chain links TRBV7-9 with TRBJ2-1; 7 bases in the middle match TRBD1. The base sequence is TGTGCCAGCAGCAAGGGGGCAGGGGCGGGTAGTGAGCAGTTCTTC. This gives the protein CASSKGAGAGSEQFF.